The T cell receptor (beta chain) under discussion was sequenced for a study of vaccination effects on CD4 cells after COVID-19. Repertoires were generated with immunoSEQ multiplex PCR, while TCRdb's copy carries only in-frame clones and drops some. The sample holds 20,000 to 25,000 clones, roughly 70% seen once. Points on this clone: Antigen specificity is unknown.

Using viral peptide pools, the ViraFEST assay grew out antigen-specific CD4+ T cells prior to sequencing. Having been cultured for less than 12 days, the cells underwent CD4+ T cell isolation. All vaccine recipients tested negative for nucleocapsid antibodies and had never contracted SARS-CoV-2 infection. In culture with 8 to 10 IU/ml IL-2 and about 10 ug/ml peptides, PBMC were grown at a few million per well. This CDR3 comprises 12 residues. V lost 3 bases to trimming and J lost 0 bases, with 2 bases between them. Findings of the study overall: Convalescent patients were few in the study, and early post-infection timepoints were absent. Clonal contraction was marked in infection- and vaccine-induced clones late after vaccination. Healthy vaccinees' vaccine-induced clones included only 1 of 255 cross-reacting with common cold coronaviruses.

The receptor was isolated from a human donor who received a COVID-19 vaccine. The rearrangement joins TRBV12-3 or TRBV12-4 to TRBJ1-1; D gene unclear. The sequencing here drew on CD4+ T cells from PBMCs cultured with SARS-CoV-2 spike peptides, taken before COVID-19 vaccination. The CDR3 nucleotides read TGTGCCAGCAGTTTGGTGAACACTGAAGCTTTCTTT. Its protein product is CASSLVNTEAFF.